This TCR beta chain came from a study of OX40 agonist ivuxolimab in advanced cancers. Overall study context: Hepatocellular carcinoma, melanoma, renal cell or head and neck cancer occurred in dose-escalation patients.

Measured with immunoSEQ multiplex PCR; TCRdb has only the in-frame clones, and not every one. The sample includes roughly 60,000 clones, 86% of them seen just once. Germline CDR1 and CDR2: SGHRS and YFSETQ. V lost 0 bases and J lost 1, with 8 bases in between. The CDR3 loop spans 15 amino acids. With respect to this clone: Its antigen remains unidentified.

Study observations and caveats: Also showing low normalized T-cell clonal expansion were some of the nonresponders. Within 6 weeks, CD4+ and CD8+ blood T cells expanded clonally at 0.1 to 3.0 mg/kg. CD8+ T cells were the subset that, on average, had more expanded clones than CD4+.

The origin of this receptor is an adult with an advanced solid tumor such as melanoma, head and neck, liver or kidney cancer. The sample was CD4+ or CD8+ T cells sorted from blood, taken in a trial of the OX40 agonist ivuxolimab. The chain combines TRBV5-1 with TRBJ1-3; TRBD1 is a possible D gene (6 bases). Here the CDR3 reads CASSLEGGSGNTIYF. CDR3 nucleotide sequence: TGCGCCAGCAGCTTGGAAGGGGGTTCTGGAAACACCATATATTTT. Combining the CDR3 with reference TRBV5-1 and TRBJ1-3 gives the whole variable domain KAGVTQTPRYLIKTRGQQVTLSCSPISGHRSVSWYQQTPGQGLQFLFEYFSETQRNKGNFPGRFSGRQFSNSRSEMNVSTLELGDSALYLCASSLEGGSGNTIYFGEGSWLTVV.